The 25 T cell receptor beta chains below were found in one sample sequenced in a study of blood T cell repertoires in COVID-19. The assay was immunoSEQ multiplex PCR, and TCRdb's table has in-frame clones only and misses some. The sample holds 160,000 or so clones; just under 90% are singletons and the top ten take under 13%. Sequences were obtained from peripheral blood. The origin of the receptors is a woman in her 70s with COVID-19, enrolled during active disease.

This chain connects TRBV7-9 to TRBJ1-2, with D maybe TRBD1 (5 bases). This CDR3 is 14 amino acids long. CDR1 and CDR2 from the germline V gene are SEHNR and FQNEAQ (reference sequence). Trimming took 2 bases from V and 3 from J, leaving 10 bases between them. The CDR3 coding sequence is TGTGCCAGCAGCTTATGGGGGAGGCACTATGGCTACACCTTC. This sequence encodes CASSLWGRHYGYTF. Variable domain in full (rest from reference TRBV7-9 and TRBJ1-2): DTGVSQNPRHKITKRGQNVTFRCDPISEHNRLYWYRQTLGQGPEFLTYFQNEAQLEKSRLLSDRFSAERPKGSFSTLEIQRTEQGDSAMYLCASSLWGRHYGYTFGSGTRLTVV.

This chain joins TRBV5-1 and TRBJ2-3; 13 nucleotides align to TRBD2. The CDR3 runs 19 residues. Trimming took 0 bases from V and 0 from J; bases not matched to a gene: 7. CDR1 is SGHRS, CDR2 YFSETQ, per germline. The CDR3 here is CASSLGQLAGGPSTDTQYF. The CDR3 bases are TGCGCCAGCAGCTTGGGGCAACTAGCGGGGGGGCCGAGCACAGATACGCAGTATTTT. Looking up the rest from reference TRBV5-1 and TRBJ2-3 gives the full variable domain: KAGVTQTPRYLIKTRGQQVTLSCSPISGHRSVSWYQQTPGQGLQFLFEYFSETQRNKGNFPGRFSGRQFSNSRSEMNVSTLELGDSALYLCASSLGQLAGGPSTDTQYFGPGTRLTVL.

This chain joins TRBV4-1 and TRBJ1-2; the match to TRBD1 covers 7 bases. Looked up from germline, CDR1 is MGHRA and CDR2 is YSYEKL. CDR3 length: 17 residues. V dropped 0 bases and J dropped 2; count of bases not matched to a gene: 9. The CDR3 DNA sequence: TGCGCCAGCAGCCAAGAACCCTCAGACAGGGCGAACTATGGCTACACCTTC. It translates to CASSQEPSDRANYGYTF.

This clone has just one count. The J gene is TRBJ1-6, the V gene TRBV5-1; D gene unclear. This CDR3 spans 14 amino acids. The germline CDR1 and CDR2 sequences are SGHRS and YFSETQ. The V end was cut by 7 bases, the J end by 9 bases, with 17 bases between. The CDR3 sequence is CASGLGSSSSPLHF. CDR3 DNA sequence: TGCGCCAGCGGGTTGGGATCTTCTAGTTCACCCCTCCACTTT.

V is TRBV5-1 and J is TRBJ2-5; 9 nucleotides match TRBD1. The CDR3 consists of 16 residues. Germline V gene data show CDR1 as SGHRS and CDR2 as YFSETQ. With 1 base clipped from V and 1 base from J, the junction kept 5 bases outside the gene matches. The CDR3 DNA reads TGCGCCAGCAGCTTGCTAGGACAGGGGCTCCAAGAGACCCAGTACTTC. Residues: CASSLLGQGLQETQYF.

The J gene is TRBJ1-1, the V gene TRBV7-2; D uncertain. The CDR3 is made up of 13 amino acids. V lost 6 bases and J 1 base, leaving 9 bases between the germline ends. Per the germline V gene, CDR1 is SGHTA and CDR2 is FQGNSA. The CDR3 protein is CASRATRNTEAFF. In DNA, the CDR3 is TGTGCCAGCAGGGCCACACGGAACACTGAAGCTTTCTTT.

This chain uses TRBV11-2 with TRBJ2-5, with 9 bases matching TRBD2. Germline V gives CDR1 SGHAT, CDR2 FQNNGV. V lost 5 bases and J lost 2; bases outside the gene matches: 15. This CDR3 spans 18 amino acids. The CDR3 region is CASSEPLFSGGEQETQYF. Written as DNA, the CDR3 is TGTGCCAGCAGCGAACCCCTTTTTAGCGGGGGAGAACAAGAGACCCAGTACTTC. Variable domain in full (rest from reference TRBV11-2 and TRBJ2-5): EAGVAQSPRYKIIEKRQSVAFWCNPISGHATLYWYQQILGQGPKLLIQFQNNGVVDDSQLPKDRFSAERLKGVDSTLKIQPAKLEDSAVYLCASSEPLFSGGEQETQYFGPGTRLLVL.

The J gene is TRBJ2-1, the V gene TRBV28; 7 positions match TRBD2. Per germline, CDR1 MDHEN and CDR2 SYDVKM. J lost 0 bases, V lost 4 bases, and 12 bases had no gene match. The CDR3 is made up of 18 amino acids. The CDR3 spells CASSYPRKAGSSYNEQFF. In DNA, the CDR3 is TGTGCCAGCAGTTATCCCCGAAAAGCGGGGAGCTCCTACAATGAGCAGTTCTTC.

V and J are TRBV7-2 and TRBJ2-1; D is uncertain. V was trimmed by 5 bases and J by 0 bases, leaving 11 bases between them. CDR3 size: 15 residues. Germline V gene sequence: CDR1 SGHTA, CDR2 FQGNSA. This CDR3 reads CASSPSPSSYNEQFF. As DNA, the CDR3 is TGTGCCAGCAGCCCCTCCCCTAGCTCCTACAATGAGCAGTTCTTC.

The CDR3 loop is CASSSPGTHGKLFF. The DNA of the CDR3 is TGTGCCAGCAGTTCCCCCGGGACACACGGAAAACTGTTTTTT. The chain uses TRBV6-6 and TRBJ1-4; D may be TRBD1 (6 bases). The CDR3 runs to 14 residues. Germline V gives CDR1 MNHNY, CDR2 SVGAGI (reference sequence). Trimming pared 4 bases from V and 10 bases from J, leaving 16 bases between.

The chain couples TRBV3-1 (or the pseudogene TRBV3-2) to TRBJ1-5; D may be TRBD1 (5 bases). V was trimmed by 4 bases and J by 0 bases, leaving 7 bases between them. CDR1 is LGHDT, CDR2 YNNKEL, per germline (reference sequence). CDR3 length: 14 amino acids. The CDR3 DNA follows: TGTGCCAGCAGCCGACAGTATAGCAATCAGCCCCAGCATTTT. It encodes CASSRQYSNQPQHF.

This chain's CDR3 is CASSQEGSGEQYF. The CDR3 bases are TGCGCCAGCAGCCAAGAAGGTAGCGGGGAGCAGTACTTC. The chain links TRBV4-1 to TRBJ2-7; TRBD2 agrees at 7 bases. CDR3 length: 13 amino acids. Per germline, CDR1 MGHRA and CDR2 YSYEKL. Trimming cost V 0 bases and J 7 bases; bases outside gene matches: 3.

The chain employs TRBV5-6 and TRBJ2-2, with 9 bases aligning to TRBD2. Germline V gives CDR1 SGHDT, CDR2 YYEEEE. The CDR3 loop spans 15 amino acids. Trimming took 4 bases from V and 1 from J; bases not matched to a gene: 2. CDR3 region: CASSRTSVNTGELFF. The CDR3 region has the DNA TGTGCCAGCAGCCGGACTAGCGTGAACACCGGGGAGCTGTTTTTT. Based on the CDR3 plus reference TRBV5-6 and TRBJ2-2, the full variable domain is DAGVTQSPTHLIKTRGQQVTLRCSPKSGHDTVSWYQQALGQGPQFIFQYYEEEERQRGNFPDRFSGHQFPNYSSELNVNALLLGDSALYLCASSRTSVNTGELFFGEGSRLTVL.

The chain carries TRBV5-1 and TRBJ1-3; possibly TRBD1 for D (6 bases). The CDR3 is 15 amino acids. Germline V CDR1 and CDR2: SGHRS, YFSETQ. With 1 base removed from V and 3 bases from J, the gap between germline ends came to 11 bases. The DNA of the CDR3 is TGCGCCAGCAGCTTGCAAGGGACAAATGGAAACACCATATATTTT. Translating it yields CASSLQGTNGNTIYF.

The chain has TRBV18 and TRBJ1-1; D is undetermined. Germline CDR1 reads KGHSH; CDR2 reads LQKENI. V was cut by 6 bases and J by 0 bases, with 8 bases left in between. The CDR3 is 13 residues long. In DNA form, the CDR3 reads TGTGCCAGCTCCCGGTCACTGAACACTGAAGCTTTCTTT. Encoded protein: CASSRSLNTEAFF.

The chain uses TRBV29-1 and TRBJ1-2; 7 bases are shared with TRBD1. CDR1 is SQVTM, CDR2 ANQGSEA, per germline. The CDR3 is made up of 14 amino acids. Trimming removed 6 bases from V and 3 bases from J; junction bases left unmatched: 10. The CDR3 region has the DNA TGCAGCGTGGTACACAGGGGAAGTGACTATGGCTACACCTTC. Translated, it gives CSVVHRGSDYGYTF.

The J gene is TRBJ2-4, the V gene TRBV20-1; TRBD2 aligns across 8 bases. CDR1 DFQATT and CDR2 SNEGSKA come from the germline V gene (reference sequence). Losses at the gene ends were 3 bases for V and 3 bases for J; bases not matched to a gene: 7. This CDR3 has 15 residues. In nucleotides, the CDR3 is TGCAGTGCTAGTGTAGCGGGGTATGGCAAAAACATTCAGTACTTC. This codes for CSASVAGYGKNIQYF.

The chain couples TRBV6-4 to TRBJ2-3, with 12 bases identical to TRBD2. Germline V lookup: CDR1 MRHNA, CDR2 SNTAGT. V gave up 5 bases and J gave up 2 bases; unmatched junction bases: 2. This CDR3 comprises 15 residues. DNA for the CDR3: TGTGCCAGCAGTCCTAGCGGGGGGGCCACAGATACGCAGTATTTT. Translating it yields CASSPSGGATDTQYF.

The V gene is TRBV7-9, the J gene TRBJ2-7; TRBD2 might be the D (6 bases). CDR1 SEHNR and CDR2 FQNEAQ come from the germline V gene (reference sequence). CDR3 size: 12 residues. Trimming removed 3 bases from V and 5 bases from J, with 8 bases in between. CDR3 sequence reads: CASSLREDEQYF. The DNA of the CDR3 is TGTGCCAGCAGCTTGAGGGAGGACGAGCAGTACTTC.

This rearrangement joins TRBV3-1 (or the pseudogene TRBV3-2) to TRBJ1-1; D unresolved. CDR1 is LGHDT, CDR2 YNNKEL, per germline (reference sequence). The CDR3 consists of 13 residues. V lost 6 bases to trimming and J lost 1 base, with 9 bases between them. The CDR3 nucleotides are TGTGCCAGCAGTTTTACAGAGAACACTGAAGCTTTCTTT. As protein: CASSFTENTEAFF.

The table lists this clone with a few counts. This sequence joins TRBV2 and TRBJ1-3; D remains unclear. Germline CDR1 reads SNHLY; CDR2 reads FYNNEI. This CDR3 has 16 residues. With 5 bases removed from V and 0 bases from J, the gap between germline ends came to 14 bases. The CDR3 loop is CASSRPYRNSGNTIYF. The CDR3 nucleotides read TGTGCCAGCAGTAGGCCCTACAGAAACTCTGGAAACACCATATATTTT.

The rearrangement joins TRBV15 to TRBJ2-2; TRBD2 aligns across 9 bases. J lost 5 bases, V lost 1 base, and 2 bases had no gene match. Germline lookup yields CDR1 LNHNV and CDR2 YYDKDF (reference sequence). The CDR3 has 15 amino acids. This CDR3 is CATSRGGLATGELFF. The CDR3 DNA reads as TGTGCCACCAGCAGAGGTGGACTAGCGACCGGGGAGCTGTTTTTT.

The rearrangement joins TRBV7-9 to TRBJ2-7; D possibly corresponds to TRBD2 (6 bases). Germline CDR1 reads SEHNR; CDR2 reads FQNEAQ (reference sequence). The CDR3 totals 13 residues. V lost 5 bases to trimming and J lost 2 bases, with 10 bases between them. CDR3 sequence: CASSPGVTYEQYF. In nucleotides, the CDR3 is TGTGCCAGCAGCCCGGGAGTAACCTACGAGCAGTACTTC.

The chain employs TRBV2 and TRBJ2-7, with D perhaps TRBD1 (7 bases). CDR3 length: 13 residues. Germline V gives CDR1 SNHLY, CDR2 FYNNEI. Trimming shortened V by 11 bases and J by 7 bases, and 21 bases separated the two germline ends. The CDR3 reads CAVRRGLSGEQYF. The CDR3 nucleotides are TGTGCCGTCCGGAGGGGGCTATCGGGGGAGCAGTACTTC.

The chain couples TRBV7-2 to TRBJ2-1; 10 bases fit TRBD1. Looked up from germline, CDR1 is SGHTA and CDR2 is FQGNSA. This CDR3 contains 15 residues. V dropped 1 base and J dropped 8; count of bases not matched to a gene: 5. The CDR3 nucleotides read TGTGCCAGCAGCTTAGGACAGGGGGCGATCCATGAGCAGTTCTTC. The encoded protein is CASSLGQGAIHEQFF.